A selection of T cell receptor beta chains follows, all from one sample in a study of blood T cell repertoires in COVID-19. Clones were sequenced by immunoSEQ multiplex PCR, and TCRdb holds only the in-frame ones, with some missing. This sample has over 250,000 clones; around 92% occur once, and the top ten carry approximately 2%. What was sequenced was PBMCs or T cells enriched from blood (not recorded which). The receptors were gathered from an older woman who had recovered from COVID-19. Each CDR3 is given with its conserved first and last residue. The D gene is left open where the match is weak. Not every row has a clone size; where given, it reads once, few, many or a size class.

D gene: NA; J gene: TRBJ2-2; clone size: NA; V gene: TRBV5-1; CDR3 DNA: TGCGCCAGCAGCATCCGGGACACTACCACCGGGGAGCTGTTTTTT; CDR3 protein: CASSIRDTTTGELFF
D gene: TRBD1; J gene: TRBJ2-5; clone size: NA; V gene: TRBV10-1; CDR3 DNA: TGCGCCAGCAGTGAGAAGGGGGCGCAGGTCCAAGAGACCCAGTACTTC; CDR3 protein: CASSEKGAQVQETQYF
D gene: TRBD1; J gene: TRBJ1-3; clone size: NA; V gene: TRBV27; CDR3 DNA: TGTGCCAGCAGTTTAGAGGGGGCAGGAGGAAACACCATATATTTT; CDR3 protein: CASSLEGAGGNTIYF
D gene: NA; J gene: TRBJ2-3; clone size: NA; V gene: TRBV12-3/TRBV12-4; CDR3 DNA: TGTGCCACCTTAGCGGTAAGGGGAGATACGCAGTATTTT; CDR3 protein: CATLAVRGDTQYF
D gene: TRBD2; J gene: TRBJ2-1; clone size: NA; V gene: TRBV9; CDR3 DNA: TGTGCCAGCAGCCCCCCGGAGCGGGGTTACAATGAGCAGTTCTTC; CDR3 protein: CASSPPERGYNEQFF
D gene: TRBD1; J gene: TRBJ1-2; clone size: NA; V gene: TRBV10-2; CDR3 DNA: TGCGCCAGCAGTTTTCAGGGGGATGAGGGCTACACCTTC; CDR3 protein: CASSFQGDEGYTF
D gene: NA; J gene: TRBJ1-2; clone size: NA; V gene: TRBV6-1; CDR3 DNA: TGTGCCAGCAGTGAGACAGTAGGCGGCTACACCTTC; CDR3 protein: CASSETVGGYTF
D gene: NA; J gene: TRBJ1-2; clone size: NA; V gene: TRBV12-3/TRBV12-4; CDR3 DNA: TGTGCCAGCAGTCAACAGGGCCGGGGCTACACCTTC; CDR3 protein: CASSQQGRGYTF
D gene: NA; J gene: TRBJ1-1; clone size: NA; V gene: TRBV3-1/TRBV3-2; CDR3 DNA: TGTGCCAGCACCCTAAGGGGGTGGGACACTGAAGCTTTCTTT; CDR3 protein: CASTLRGWDTEAFF
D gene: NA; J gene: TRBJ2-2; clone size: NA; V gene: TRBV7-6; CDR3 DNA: TGTGCCAGCAGCTTAGCGGAGTCCGGGGAGCTGTTTTTT; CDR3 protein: CASSLAESGELFF
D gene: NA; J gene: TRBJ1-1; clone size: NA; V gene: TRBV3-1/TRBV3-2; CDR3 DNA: TGTGCCAGCAGCCAAGCGGGGAACACTGAAGCTTTCTTT; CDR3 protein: CASSQAGNTEAFF
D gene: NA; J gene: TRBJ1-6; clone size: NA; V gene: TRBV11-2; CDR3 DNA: TGTGCCAGCAGCCGAGGGGGGGCTGGTTCACCCCTCCACTTT; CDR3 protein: CASSRGGAGSPLHF
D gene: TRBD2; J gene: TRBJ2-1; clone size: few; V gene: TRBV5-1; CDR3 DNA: TGCGCCAGCAGCCCAAGACTACCCGGGGGGGATGAGCAGTTCTTC; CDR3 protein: CASSPRLPGGDEQFF
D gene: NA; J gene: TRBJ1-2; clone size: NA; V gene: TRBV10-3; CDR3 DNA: TGTGCCATCAACCCGGGGGGCTATGGCTACACCTTC; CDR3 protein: CAINPGGYGYTF
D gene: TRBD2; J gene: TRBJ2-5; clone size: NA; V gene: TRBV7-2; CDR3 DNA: TGTGCCAGCAGCCCAACTAGCGGGGGGATTCAGACCCAGTACTTC; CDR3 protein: CASSPTSGGIQTQYF
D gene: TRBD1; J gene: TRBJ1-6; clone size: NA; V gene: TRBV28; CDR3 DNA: TGTGCCATTCTCCCTGGGGACAGGGAGGGGTCACCCCTCCACTTT; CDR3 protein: CAILPGDREGSPLHF
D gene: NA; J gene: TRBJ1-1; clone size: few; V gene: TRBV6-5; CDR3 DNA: TGTGCCAGCACTCAAGACGGACTGATGAACACTGAAGCTTTCTTT; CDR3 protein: CASTQDGLMNTEAFF
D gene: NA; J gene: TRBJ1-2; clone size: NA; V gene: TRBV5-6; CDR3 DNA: TGTGCCAGCAGCTTGGAAGTTGCCCTCCTGGCGGTTGGCTACACCTTC; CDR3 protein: CASSLEVALLAVGYTF
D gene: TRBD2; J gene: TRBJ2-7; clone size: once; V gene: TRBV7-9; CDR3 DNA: TGTGCCAGCAGCTTTGGCGGGAGCTCCTACGAGCAGTACTTC; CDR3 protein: CASSFGGSSYEQYF
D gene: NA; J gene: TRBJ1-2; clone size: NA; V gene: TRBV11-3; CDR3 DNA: TGTGCCAGCAGAAAGGGGAGGGGAGAAAGGAACTATGGCTACACCTTC; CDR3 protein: CASRKGRGERNYGYTF
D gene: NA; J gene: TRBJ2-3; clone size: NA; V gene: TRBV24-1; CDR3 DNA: TGTGCCACCAGTGATTTGGGGGGCCCTGGAGATACGCAGTATTTT; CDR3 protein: CATSDLGGPGDTQYF
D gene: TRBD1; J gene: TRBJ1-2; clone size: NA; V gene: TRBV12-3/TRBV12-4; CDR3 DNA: TGTGCCAGCAGCTCCGACAGGGGGCTTGGCTACACCTTC; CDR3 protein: CASSSDRGLGYTF
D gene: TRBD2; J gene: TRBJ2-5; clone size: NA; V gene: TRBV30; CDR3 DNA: TGTGCCTGGAGTGGGGCTAGCGGGGAGACCCAGTACTTC; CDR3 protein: CAWSGASGETQYF
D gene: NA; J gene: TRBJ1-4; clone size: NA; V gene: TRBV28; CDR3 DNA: TGTGCCAGCAGTACCTCCGGAGGGACCCATGAAAAACTGTTTTTT; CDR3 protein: CASSTSGGTHEKLFF
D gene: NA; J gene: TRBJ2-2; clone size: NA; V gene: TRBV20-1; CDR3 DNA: TGCAGTGCTAGTAGGGACTTCCTGAACACCGGGGAGCTGTTTTTT; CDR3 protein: CSASRDFLNTGELFF
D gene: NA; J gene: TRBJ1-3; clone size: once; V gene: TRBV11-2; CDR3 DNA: TGTGCCAGCAGCGCCGTGGGGGGCTCTGGAAACACCATATATTTT; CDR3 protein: CASSAVGGSGNTIYF
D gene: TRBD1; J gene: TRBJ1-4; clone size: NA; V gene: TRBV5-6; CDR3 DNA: TGTGCCAGCAGCACGGCCTCCGGGACAGCTAATGAAAAACTGTTTTTT; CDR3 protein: CASSTASGTANEKLFF
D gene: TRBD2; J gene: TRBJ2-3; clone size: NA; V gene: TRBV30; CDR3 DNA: TGTGCCGGGACTAGCGGGATCGATACGCAGTATTTT; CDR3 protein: CAGTSGIDTQYF
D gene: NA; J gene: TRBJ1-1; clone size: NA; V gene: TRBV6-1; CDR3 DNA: TGTGCCAGCAGTGAACAGGGGTTCACTGAAGCTTTCTTT; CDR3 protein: CASSEQGFTEAFF
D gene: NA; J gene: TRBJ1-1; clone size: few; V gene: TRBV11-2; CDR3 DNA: TGTGCCAGCAGCCGACACCTGAACACTGAAGCTTTCTTT; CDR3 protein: CASSRHLNTEAFF
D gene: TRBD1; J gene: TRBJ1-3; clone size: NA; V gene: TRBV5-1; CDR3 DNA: TGCGCCAGCAGCTTTTCTCCGGGACAGGGCTCTGGAAACACCATATATTTT; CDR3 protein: CASSFSPGQGSGNTIYF
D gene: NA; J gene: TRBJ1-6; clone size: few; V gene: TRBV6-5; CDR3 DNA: TGTGCCAGCACCAAACAGGACTATTATAATTCACCCCTCCACTTT; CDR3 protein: CASTKQDYYNSPLHF
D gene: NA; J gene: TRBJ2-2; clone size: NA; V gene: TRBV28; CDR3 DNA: TGTGCCAGCATGGGTCCTCGGGACACCGGGGAGCTGTTTTTT; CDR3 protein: CASMGPRDTGELFF
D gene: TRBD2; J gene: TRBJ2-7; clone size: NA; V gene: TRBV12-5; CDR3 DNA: TGTGCTAGTGGTTTGGTGGCTAGCGGGAATACCTACGAGCAGTACTTC; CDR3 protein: CASGLVASGNTYEQYF
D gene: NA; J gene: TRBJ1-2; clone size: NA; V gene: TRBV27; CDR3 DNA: TGTGCCAGCAGTTTAAGCGCAGGGGTTGGCTACACCTTC; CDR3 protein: CASSLSAGVGYTF
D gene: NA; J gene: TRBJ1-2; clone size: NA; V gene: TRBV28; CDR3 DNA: TGTGCCAGCAGTTCCCGGAGGGCCGAGGGCTACACCTTC; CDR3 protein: CASSSRRAEGYTF
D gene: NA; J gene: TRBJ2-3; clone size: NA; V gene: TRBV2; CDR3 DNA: TGTGCCAGCAGTAAGGAGAGTCCTACGCAGTATTTT; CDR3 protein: CASSKESPTQYF
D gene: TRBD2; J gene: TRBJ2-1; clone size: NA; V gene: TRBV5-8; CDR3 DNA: TGTGCCAGCAGCCCTCAGCGGGGGGGTTACAATGAGCAGTTCTTC; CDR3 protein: CASSPQRGGYNEQFF
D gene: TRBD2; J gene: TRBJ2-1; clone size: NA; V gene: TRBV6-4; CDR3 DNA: TGTGCCAGCGCCCTCGCGGGGGGGCTGGATGAGCAGTTCTTC; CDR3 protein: CASALAGGLDEQFF
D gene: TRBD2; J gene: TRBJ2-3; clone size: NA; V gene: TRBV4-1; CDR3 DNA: TGCGCCAGCAGCCGAGGAGCGGGGGGGCTCGCAGATACGCAGTATTTT; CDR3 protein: CASSRGAGGLADTQYF
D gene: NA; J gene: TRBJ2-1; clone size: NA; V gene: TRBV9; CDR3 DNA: TGTGCCAGCAGCGTAGCCAGCGGCCCCTACAATGAGCAGTTCTTC; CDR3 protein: CASSVASGPYNEQFF
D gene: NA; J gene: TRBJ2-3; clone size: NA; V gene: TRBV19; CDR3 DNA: TGTGCCAGTAGTACTCCGTCAGCGGATACGCAGTATTTT; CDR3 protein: CASSTPSADTQYF
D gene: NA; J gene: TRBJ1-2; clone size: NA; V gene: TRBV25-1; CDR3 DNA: TGTGCCAGCAGTACAGGTTGGCAACACTATGGCTACACCTTC; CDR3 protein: CASSTGWQHYGYTF
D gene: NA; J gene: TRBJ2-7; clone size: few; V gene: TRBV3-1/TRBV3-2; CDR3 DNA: TGTGCCAGCAGCCAACCTTCCGGCGAGCAGTACTTC; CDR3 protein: CASSQPSGEQYF
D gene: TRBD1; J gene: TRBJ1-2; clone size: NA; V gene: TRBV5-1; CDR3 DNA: TGCGCCAGCAGCCCCGGAGACAGGGGGCCATATGGCTACACCTTC; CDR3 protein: CASSPGDRGPYGYTF
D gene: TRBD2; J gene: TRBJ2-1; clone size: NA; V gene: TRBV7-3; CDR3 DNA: TGTGCCAGCAGCTTAATAATAGCGGGCTACAATGAGCAGTTCTTC; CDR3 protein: CASSLIIAGYNEQFF
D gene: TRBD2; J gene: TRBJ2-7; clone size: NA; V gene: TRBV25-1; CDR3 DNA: TGTGCCAGCAGTGTCGGTCAGACTAGCGGGAGCAGAAGCGAGCAGTACTTC; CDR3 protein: CASSVGQTSGSRSEQYF
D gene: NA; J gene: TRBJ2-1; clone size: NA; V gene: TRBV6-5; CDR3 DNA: TGTGCCAGCAGCCCCGTCCTCAATGAGCAGTTCTTC; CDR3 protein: CASSPVLNEQFF
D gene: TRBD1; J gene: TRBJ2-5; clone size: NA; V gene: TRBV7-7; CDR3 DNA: TGTGCTAGCAGCTCTCGACGGGGACAGGGGGCAGAGACCCAGTACTTC; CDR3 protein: CASSSRRGQGAETQYF
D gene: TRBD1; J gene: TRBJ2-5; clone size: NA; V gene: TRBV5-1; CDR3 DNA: TGCGCCAGCAGCGGCGGGACAGGGGGGGAGGAGACCCAGTACTTC; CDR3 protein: CASSGGTGGEETQYF
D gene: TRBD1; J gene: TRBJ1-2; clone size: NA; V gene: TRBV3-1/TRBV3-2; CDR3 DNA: TGTGCCAGCAGCCTCGGGACAGGCGGGAGGGATGGCTACACCTTC; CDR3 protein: CASSLGTGGRDGYTF
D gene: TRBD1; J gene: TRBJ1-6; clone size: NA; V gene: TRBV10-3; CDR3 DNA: TGTGCCATCAAAACGACAGGGGCGCCCCTCCACTTT; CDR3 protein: CAIKTTGAPLHF
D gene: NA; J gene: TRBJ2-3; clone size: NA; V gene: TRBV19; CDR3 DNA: TGTGCCAGTACCCCGGGACACTTCACAGATACGCAGTATTTT; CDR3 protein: CASTPGHFTDTQYF